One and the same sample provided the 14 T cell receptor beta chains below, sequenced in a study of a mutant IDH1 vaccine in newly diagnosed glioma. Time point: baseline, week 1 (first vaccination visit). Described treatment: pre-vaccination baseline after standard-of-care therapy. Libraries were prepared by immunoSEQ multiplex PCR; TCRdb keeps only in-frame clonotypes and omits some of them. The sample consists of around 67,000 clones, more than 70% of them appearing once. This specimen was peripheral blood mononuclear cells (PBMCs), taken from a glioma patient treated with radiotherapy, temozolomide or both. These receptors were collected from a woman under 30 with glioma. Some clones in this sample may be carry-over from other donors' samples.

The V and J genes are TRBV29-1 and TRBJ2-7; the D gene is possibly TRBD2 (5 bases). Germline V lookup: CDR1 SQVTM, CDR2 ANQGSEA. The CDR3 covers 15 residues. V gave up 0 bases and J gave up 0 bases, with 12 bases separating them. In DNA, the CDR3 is TGCAGCGTTGAAGATCCGGCGGGCCGCTCCTACGAGCAGTACTTC. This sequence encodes CSVEDPAGRSYEQYF.

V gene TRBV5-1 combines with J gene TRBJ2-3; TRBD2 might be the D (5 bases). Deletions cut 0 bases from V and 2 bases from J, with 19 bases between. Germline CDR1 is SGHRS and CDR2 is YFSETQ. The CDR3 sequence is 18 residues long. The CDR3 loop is CASSLGARRAGLTDTQYF. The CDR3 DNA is TGCGCCAGCAGCTTGGGTGCCAGGCGGGCGGGCCTCACAGATACGCAGTATTTT.

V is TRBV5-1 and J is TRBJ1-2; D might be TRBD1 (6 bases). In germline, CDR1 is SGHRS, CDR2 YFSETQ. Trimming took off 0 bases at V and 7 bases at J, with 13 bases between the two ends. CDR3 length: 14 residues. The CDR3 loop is CASSLAWGAGGYTF. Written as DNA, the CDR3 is TGCGCCAGCAGCTTGGCGTGGGGGGCAGGTGGCTACACCTTC.

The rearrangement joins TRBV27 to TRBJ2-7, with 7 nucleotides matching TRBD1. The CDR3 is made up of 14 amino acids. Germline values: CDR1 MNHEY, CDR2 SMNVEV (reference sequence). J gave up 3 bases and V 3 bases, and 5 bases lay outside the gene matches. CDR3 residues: CASSLGQLNYEQYF. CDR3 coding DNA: TGTGCCAGCAGTTTGGGACAGCTAAACTACGAGCAGTACTTC.

In DNA, the CDR3 is TGCGCCAGCAGCCTCCGTTTGTGGCAGGGGAACTATGGCTACACCTTC. Its translation: CASSLRLWQGNYGYTF. The chain is built from TRBV4-3 and TRBJ1-2, with D possibly matching TRBD1 (6 bases). CDR1 and CDR2 (germline): LGHNA, YSLEER. V was pared by 4 bases and J by 2 bases, with 17 bases between. The CDR3 spans 16 residues.

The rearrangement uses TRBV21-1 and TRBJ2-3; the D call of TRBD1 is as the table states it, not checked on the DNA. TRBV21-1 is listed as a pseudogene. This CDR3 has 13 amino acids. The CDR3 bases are TGTGCCAGCAGCAAAGGGCCCTCAGATACGCAGTATTTT. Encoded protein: CASSKGPSDTQYF.

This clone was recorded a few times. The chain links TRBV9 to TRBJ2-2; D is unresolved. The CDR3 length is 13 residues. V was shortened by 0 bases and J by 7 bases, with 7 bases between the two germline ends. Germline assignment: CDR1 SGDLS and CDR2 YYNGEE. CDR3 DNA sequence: TGTGCCAGCAGCGTAGACGGTCGCGGGGAGCTGTTTTTT. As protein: CASSVDGRGELFF.

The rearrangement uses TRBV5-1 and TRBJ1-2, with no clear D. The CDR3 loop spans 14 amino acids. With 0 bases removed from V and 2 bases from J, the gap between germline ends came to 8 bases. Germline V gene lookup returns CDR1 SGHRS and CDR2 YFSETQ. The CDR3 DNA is TGCGCCAGCAGCTTGGTGGCGGACAACTATGGCTACACCTTC. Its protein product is CASSLVADNYGYTF.

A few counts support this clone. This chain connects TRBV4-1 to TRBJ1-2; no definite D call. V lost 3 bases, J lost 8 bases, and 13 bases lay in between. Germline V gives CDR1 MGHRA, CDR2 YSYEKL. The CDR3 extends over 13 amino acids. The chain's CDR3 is CASSHGASGGYTF. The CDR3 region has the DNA TGCGCCAGCAGCCACGGTGCCTCTGGCGGCTACACCTTC.

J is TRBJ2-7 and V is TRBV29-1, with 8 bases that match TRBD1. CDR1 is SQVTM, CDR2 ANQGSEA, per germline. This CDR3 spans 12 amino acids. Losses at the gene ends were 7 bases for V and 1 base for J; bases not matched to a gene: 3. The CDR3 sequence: CSGGQGSYEQYF. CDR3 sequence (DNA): TGCAGCGGAGGACAGGGATCCTACGAGCAGTACTTC.

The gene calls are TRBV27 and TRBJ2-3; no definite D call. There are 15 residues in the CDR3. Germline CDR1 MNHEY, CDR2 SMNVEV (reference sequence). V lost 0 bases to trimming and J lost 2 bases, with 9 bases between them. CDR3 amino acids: CASSLSGLYTDTQYF. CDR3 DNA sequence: TGTGCCAGCAGTTTATCCGGCCTCTACACAGATACGCAGTATTTT.

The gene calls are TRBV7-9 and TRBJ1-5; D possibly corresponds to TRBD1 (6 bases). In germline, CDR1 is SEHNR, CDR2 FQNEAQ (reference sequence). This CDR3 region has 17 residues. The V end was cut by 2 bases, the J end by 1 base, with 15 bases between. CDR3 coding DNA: TGTGCCAGCAGCTTATGGGAAGGGGGAGCGAGCAATCAGCCCCAGCATTTT. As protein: CASSLWEGGASNQPQHF. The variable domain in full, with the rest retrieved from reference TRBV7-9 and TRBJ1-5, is DTGVSQNPRHKITKRGQNVTFRCDPISEHNRLYWYRQTLGQGPEFLTYFQNEAQLEKSRLLSDRFSAERPKGSFSTLEIQRTEQGDSAMYLCASSLWEGGASNQPQHFGDGTRLSIL.

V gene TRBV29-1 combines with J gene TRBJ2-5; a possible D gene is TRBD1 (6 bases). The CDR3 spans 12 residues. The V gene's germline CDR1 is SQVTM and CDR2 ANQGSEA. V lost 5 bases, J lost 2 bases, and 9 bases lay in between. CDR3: CSVSTGQETQYF. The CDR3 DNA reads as TGCAGCGTTAGCACAGGGCAAGAGACCCAGTACTTC.

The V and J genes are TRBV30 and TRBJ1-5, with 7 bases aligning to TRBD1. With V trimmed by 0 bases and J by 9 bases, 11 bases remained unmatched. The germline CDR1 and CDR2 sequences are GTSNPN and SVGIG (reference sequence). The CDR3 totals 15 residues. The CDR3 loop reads CAWSVSGTAIRPQHF. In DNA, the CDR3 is TGTGCCTGGAGTGTTTCCGGGACAGCCATCAGGCCCCAGCATTTT.